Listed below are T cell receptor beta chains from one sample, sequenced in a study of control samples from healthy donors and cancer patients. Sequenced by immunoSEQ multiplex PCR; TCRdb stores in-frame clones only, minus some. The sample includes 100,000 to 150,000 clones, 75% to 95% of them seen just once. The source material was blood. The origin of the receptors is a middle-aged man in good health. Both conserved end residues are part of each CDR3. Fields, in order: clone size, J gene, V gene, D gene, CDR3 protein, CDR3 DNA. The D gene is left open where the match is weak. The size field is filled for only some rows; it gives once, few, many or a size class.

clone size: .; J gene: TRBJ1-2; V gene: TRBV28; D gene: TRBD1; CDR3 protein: CASSFGQVNYGYTF; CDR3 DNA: TGTGCCAGCAGTTTCGGACAGGTTAATTATGGCTACACCTTC
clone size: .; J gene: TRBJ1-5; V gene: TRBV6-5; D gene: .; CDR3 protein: CASSYFGGQPQHF; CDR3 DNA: TGTGCCAGCAGTTACTTTGGGGGCCAGCCCCAGCATTTT
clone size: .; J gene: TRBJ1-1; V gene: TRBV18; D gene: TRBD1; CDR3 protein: CASSPLGQGLLDTEAFF; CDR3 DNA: TGTGCCAGCTCACCACTAGGACAGGGGTTACTTGACACTGAAGCTTTCTTT
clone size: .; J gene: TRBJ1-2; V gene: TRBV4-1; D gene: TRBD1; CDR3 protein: CASSQLGGTGYGYTF; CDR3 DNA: TGCGCCAGCAGCCAACTGGGAGGGACAGGTTATGGCTACACCTTC
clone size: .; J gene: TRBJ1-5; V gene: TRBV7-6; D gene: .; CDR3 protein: CASSLGTFTSNQPQHF; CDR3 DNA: TGTGCCAGCAGCTTGGGGACATTCACTAGCAATCAGCCCCAGCATTTT
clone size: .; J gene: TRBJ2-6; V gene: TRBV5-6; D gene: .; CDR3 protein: CASSTYMSVANVLTF; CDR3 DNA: TGTGCCAGCAGCACGTACATGTCTGTGGCCAACGTCCTGACTTTC
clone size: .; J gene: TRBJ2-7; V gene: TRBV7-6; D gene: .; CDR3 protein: CASSLIQGEQYF; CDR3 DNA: TGTGCCAGCAGCTTAATTCAGGGCGAGCAGTACTTC
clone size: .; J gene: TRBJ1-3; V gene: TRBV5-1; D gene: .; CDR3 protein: CASSPIDRGNTIYF; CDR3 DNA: TGCGCCAGCAGTCCGATCGACAGAGGAAACACCATATATTTT
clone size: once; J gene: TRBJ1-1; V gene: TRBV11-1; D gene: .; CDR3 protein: CASSFSQGSTEAFF; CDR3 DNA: TGTGCCAGCAGCTTTTCACAGGGAAGCACTGAAGCTTTCTTT
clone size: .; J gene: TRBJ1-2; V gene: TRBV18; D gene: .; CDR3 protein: CASSSRDRVHYGYTF; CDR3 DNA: TGTGCCAGCTCATCTAGGGACCGAGTTCACTATGGCTACACCTTC
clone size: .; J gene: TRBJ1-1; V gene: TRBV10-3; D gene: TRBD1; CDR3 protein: CAINQGASTHNTEAFF; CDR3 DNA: TGTGCCATCAACCAGGGGGCCTCTACCCATAACACTGAAGCTTTCTTT
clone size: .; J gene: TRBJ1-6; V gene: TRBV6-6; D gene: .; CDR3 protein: CASRDGNSPLHF; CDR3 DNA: TGTGCCAGCCGGGACGGGAATTCACCCCTCCACTTT
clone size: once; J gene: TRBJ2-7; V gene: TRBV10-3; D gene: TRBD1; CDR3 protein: CAISEGPTGSTAYEQYF; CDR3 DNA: TGTGCCATCAGTGAGGGCCCGACAGGGAGCACGGCCTACGAGCAGTACTTC
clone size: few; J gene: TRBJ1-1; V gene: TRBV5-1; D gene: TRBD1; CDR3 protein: CASSMGQTSGTEAFF; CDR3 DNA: TGCGCCAGCAGCATGGGACAGACGTCGGGCACTGAAGCTTTCTTT